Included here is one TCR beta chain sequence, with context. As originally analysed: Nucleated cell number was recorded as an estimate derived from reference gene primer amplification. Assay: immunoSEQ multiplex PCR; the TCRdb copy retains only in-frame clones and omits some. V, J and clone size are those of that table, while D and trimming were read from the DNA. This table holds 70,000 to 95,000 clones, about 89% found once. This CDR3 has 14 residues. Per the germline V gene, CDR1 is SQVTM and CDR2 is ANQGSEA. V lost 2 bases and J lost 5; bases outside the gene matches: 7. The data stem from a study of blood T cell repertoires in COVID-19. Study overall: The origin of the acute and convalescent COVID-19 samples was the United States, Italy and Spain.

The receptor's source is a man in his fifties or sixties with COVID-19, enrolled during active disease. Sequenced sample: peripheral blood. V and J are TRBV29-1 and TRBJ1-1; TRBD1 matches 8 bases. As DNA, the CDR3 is TGCAGCGTTGAACCAGACAGGGGAGGGACTGAAGCTTTCTTT. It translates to CSVEPDRGGTEAFF.